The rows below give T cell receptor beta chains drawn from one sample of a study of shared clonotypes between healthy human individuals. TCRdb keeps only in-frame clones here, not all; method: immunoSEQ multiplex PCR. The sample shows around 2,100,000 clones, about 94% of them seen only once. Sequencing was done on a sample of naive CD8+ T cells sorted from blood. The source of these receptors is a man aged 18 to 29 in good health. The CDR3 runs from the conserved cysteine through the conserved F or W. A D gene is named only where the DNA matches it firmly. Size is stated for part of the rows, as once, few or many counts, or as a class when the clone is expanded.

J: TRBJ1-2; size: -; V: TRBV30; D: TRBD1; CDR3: CACSGTGPGGYTF; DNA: TGTGCCTGCTCTGGGACAGGACCTGGAGGCTACACCTTC
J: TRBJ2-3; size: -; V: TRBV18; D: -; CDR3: CASSPWGTDTQYF; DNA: TGTGCCAGCTCACCTTGGGGAACAGATACGCAGTATTTT
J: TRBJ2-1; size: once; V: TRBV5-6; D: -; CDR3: CASSLVGQLYEQFF; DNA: TGTGCCAGCAGCTTGGTGGGTCAGCTCTATGAGCAGTTCTTC
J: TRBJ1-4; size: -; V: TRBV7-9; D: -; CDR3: CASSLVGADEKLFF; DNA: TGTGCCAGCAGCTTAGTAGGGGCGGATGAAAAACTGTTTTTT
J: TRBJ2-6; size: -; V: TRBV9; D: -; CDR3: CASSSSRASGANVLTF; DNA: TGTGCCAGCAGCTCTTCGAGGGCCTCTGGGGCCAACGTCCTGACTTTC
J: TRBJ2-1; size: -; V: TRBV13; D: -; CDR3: CASSMDLTPYNEQFF; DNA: TGTGCCAGCAGCATGGACCTCACACCCTACAATGAGCAGTTCTTC
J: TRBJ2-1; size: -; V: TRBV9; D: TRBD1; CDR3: CASSVVGGGLSYNEQFF; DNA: TGTGCCAGCAGCGTAGTAGGGGGCGGTTTATCCTACAATGAGCAGTTCTTC
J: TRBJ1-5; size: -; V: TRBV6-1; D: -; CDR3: CASAGPGQPPQHF; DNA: TGTGCCAGCGCGGGGCCAGGGCAGCCGCCCCAGCATTTT
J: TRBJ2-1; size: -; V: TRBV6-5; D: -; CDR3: CASTSSAGNYNEQFF; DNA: TGTGCCAGCACTTCCTCCGCGGGAAACTACAATGAGCAGTTCTTC
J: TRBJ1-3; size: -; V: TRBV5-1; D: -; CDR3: CASSLTGTGNTIYF; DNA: TGCGCCAGCAGCTTAACAGGGACTGGAAACACCATATATTTT
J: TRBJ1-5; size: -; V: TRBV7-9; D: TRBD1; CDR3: CASSLGGQGNQPQHF; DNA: TGTGCCAGCAGCTTAGGCGGACAGGGCAATCAGCCCCAGCATTTT
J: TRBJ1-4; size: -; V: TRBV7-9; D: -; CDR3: CASSSNRAGNEKLFF; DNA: TGTGCCAGCAGCTCGAACAGGGCCGGTAATGAAAAACTGTTTTTT
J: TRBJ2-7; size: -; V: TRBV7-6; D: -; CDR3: CASTAGGSYEQYF; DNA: TGTGCCAGCACCGCAGGGGGGTCCTACGAGCAGTACTTC
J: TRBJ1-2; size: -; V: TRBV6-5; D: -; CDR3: CASIAVGGTNYGYTF; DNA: TGTGCCAGTATAGCCGTGGGGGGTACTAACTATGGCTACACCTTC
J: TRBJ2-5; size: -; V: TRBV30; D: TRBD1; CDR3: CAWPTGTGVRETQYF; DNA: TGTGCCTGGCCGACCGGGACAGGGGTTAGAGAGACCCAGTACTTC
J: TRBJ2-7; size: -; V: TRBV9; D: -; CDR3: CASSSDLLNEQYF; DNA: TGTGCCAGCAGCTCCGACCTACTGAACGAGCAGTACTTC
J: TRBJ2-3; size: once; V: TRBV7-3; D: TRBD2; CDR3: CASSPAGVTDTQYF; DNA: TGTGCCAGCAGCCCAGCGGGGGTTACAGATACGCAGTATTTT
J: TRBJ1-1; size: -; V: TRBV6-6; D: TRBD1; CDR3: CASSLTGKNTEAFF; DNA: TGTGCCAGCAGTCTGACAGGGAAGAACACTGAAGCTTTCTTT
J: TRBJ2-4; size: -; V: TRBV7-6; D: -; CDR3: CASSHPGFEQYF; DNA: TGTGCCAGCAGCCACCCGGGATTTGAACAGTACTTC
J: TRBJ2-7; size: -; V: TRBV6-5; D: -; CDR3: CASSYRTGTSREQYF; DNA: TGTGCCAGCAGTTACAGGACAGGGACTAGCCGCGAGCAGTACTTC
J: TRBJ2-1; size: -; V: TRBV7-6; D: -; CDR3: CASSPTATTISYNEQFF; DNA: TGTGCCAGCAGCCCCACAGCCACGACAATTTCCTACAATGAGCAGTTCTTC
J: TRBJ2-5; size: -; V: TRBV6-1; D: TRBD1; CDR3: CASSASGTGVIETQYF; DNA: TGTGCCAGCAGTGCTTCCGGGACAGGGGTCATAGAGACCCAGTACTTC
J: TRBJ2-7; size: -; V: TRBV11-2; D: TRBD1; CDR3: CASSWPGQGYEQYF; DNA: TGTGCCAGCAGCTGGCCGGGACAGGGTTACGAGCAGTACTTC
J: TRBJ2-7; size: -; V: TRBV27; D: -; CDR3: CASSPSLGGTSYEQYF; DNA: TGTGCCAGCAGCCCGTCCTTGGGGGGAACCTCCTACGAGCAGTACTTC
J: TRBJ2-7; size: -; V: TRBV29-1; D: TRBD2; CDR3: CSVAGTSGSPGYEQYF; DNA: TGCAGCGTAGCCGGGACTAGCGGGAGTCCCGGCTACGAGCAGTACTTC
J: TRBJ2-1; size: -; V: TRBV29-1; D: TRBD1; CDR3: CSVGQGYNEQFF; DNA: TGCAGCGTTGGACAGGGATACAATGAGCAGTTCTTC
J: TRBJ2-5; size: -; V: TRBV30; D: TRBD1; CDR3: CAWSGPGTGQETQYF; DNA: TGTGCCTGGAGTGGGCCCGGGACAGGACAAGAGACCCAGTACTTC
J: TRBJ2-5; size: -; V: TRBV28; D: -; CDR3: CASSFPEGETQYF; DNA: TGTGCCAGCAGTTTCCCGGAGGGGGAGACCCAGTACTTC
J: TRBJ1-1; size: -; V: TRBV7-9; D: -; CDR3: CASSPQGNTEAFF; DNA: TGTGCCAGCAGCCCACAGGGGAACACTGAAGCTTTCTTT